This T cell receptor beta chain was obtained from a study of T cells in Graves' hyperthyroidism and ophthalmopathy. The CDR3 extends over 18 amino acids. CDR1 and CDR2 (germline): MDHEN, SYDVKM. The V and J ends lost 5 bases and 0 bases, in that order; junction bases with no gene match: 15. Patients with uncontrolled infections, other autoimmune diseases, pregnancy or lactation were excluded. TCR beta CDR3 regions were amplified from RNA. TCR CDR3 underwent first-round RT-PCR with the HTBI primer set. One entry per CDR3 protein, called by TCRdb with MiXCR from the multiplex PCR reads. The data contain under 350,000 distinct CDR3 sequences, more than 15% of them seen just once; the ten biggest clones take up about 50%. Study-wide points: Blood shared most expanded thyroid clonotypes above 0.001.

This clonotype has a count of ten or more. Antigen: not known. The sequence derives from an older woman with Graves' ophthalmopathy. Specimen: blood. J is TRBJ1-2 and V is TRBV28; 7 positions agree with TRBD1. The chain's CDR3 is CASSTLGGGIPANYGYTF. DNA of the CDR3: TGTGCCAGCAGTACCCTAGGGGGCGGAATACCGGCTAACTATGGCTACACCTTC.